Shown below are 19 T cell receptor beta chains from a single sample sequenced in a study of Ad26.COV2.S vaccination and SARS-CoV-2 variants. The sample's treatment: over 15 received Ad26.COV2.S at low or high dose, single or two shots; roughly five received placebo; per-sample allocation not given. Collection of samples fell on day 63 after the first vaccine or placebo injection. The repertoire was sequenced with immunoSEQ multiplex PCR; TCRdb's copy has only in-frame clones and lacks some. The sample consists of around 300,000 clones, about 89% of them appearing once. Specimen: peripheral blood, collected in a trial of Ad26.COV2.S vaccine versus placebo. Receptor source: a person between 18 and 65 years old who received the Ad26.COV2.S COVID-19 vaccine or a placebo.

The chain recombines TRBV21-1 with TRBJ2-1. TRBV21-1 is assigned pseudogene status. The CDR3 is made up of 17 amino acids. For the CDR3, the DNA is TGTGCCAGCAGCAAAGCCCCTTCCCCCCCGCACTACAATGAGCAGTTCTTC. Translating it yields CASSKAPSPPHYNEQFF.

This sequence joins TRBV6-1 and TRBJ1-1; 7 bases are shared with TRBD1. The junction had 5 bases not matched to a gene; V was cut back by 3 bases and J by 10 bases. This CDR3 spans 12 amino acids. Germline V lookup: CDR1 MNHNS, CDR2 SASEGT. CDR3 in DNA: TGTGCCAGCAGTGACGGGACAGTCATAGCTTTCTTT. It is translated as CASSDGTVIAFF.

The chain carries TRBV27 and TRBJ2-5; TRBD1 matches at 11 bases. V was clipped by 5 bases and J by 6 bases; unmatched bases: 5. This CDR3 has 14 amino acids. Germline V CDR1 and CDR2: MNHEY, SMNVEV (reference sequence). In DNA form, the CDR3 reads TGTGCCAGCAGTCCAGGACAGGGGGCAAAGACCCAGTACTTC. This sequence encodes CASSPGQGAKTQYF.

The V call is TRBV3-1 (or the pseudogene TRBV3-2), the J call TRBJ2-2; D gene uncertain. Trimming cost V 1 base and J 2 bases, with 14 bases left between them. Germline V gives CDR1 LGHDT, CDR2 YNNKEL (reference sequence). The CDR3 consists of 17 residues. Here the CDR3 reads CASSQVQAETNTGELFF. DNA of the CDR3: TGTGCCAGCAGCCAAGTTCAGGCGGAGACTAACACCGGGGAGCTGTTTTTT.

The chain uses TRBV27 and TRBJ1-5; D is perhaps TRBD1 (5 bases). The germline V gene encodes CDR1 MNHEY and CDR2 SMNVEV (reference sequence). The length of the CDR3 is 15 residues. Trimming shortened V by 6 bases and J by 2 bases, and 14 bases separated the two germline ends. The CDR3 loop reads CASRPQGVGNQPQHF. CDR3 DNA: TGTGCCAGCAGACCGCAGGGTGTGGGCAATCAGCCCCAGCATTTT.

The rearrangement joins TRBV15 to TRBJ2-5; 11 nucleotides agree with TRBD2. The CDR3 totals 19 residues. Trimming removed 0 bases from V and 2 bases from J; junction bases left unmatched: 11. Germline V gene data show CDR1 as LNHNV and CDR2 as YYDKDF (reference sequence). CDR3 amino acids: CATSRELAGGPGRQETQYF. The CDR3 region has the DNA TGTGCCACCAGCAGAGAGTTAGCGGGGGGGCCTGGTCGGCAAGAGACCCAGTACTTC.

J is TRBJ2-1 and V is TRBV5-1; D may correspond to TRBD1 or TRBD2 (6 bases each). Germline V lookup: CDR1 SGHRS, CDR2 YFSETQ. This CDR3 has 14 residues. V was trimmed by 4 bases and J by 6 bases, leaving 14 bases between them. CDR3 loop: CASSPGAHPNEQFF. The CDR3, as DNA: TGCGCCAGCAGCCCGGGGGCCCACCCCAATGAGCAGTTCTTC. Drawing the rest from reference TRBV5-1 and TRBJ2-1, the complete variable domain is KAGVTQTPRYLIKTRGQQVTLSCSPISGHRSVSWYQQTPGQGLQFLFEYFSETQRNKGNFPGRFSGRQFSNSRSEMNVSTLELGDSALYLCASSPGAHPNEQFFGPGTRLTVL.

The J gene is TRBJ1-1, the V gene TRBV25-1; 7 nucleotides align to TRBD1. V was pared by 8 bases and J by 4 bases, with 13 bases of the junction left unmatched. Germline-derived CDR1 and CDR2 are MGHDK and SYGVNS. This CDR3 contains 15 residues. The CDR3 DNA reads TGTGCCAGCTCGACTTACGCAGGGGGAGCCACTGAAGCTTTCTTT. It translates to CASSTYAGGATEAFF.

V gene TRBV7-3 combines with J gene TRBJ2-3, with D unclear. The CDR3 totals 15 residues. The V gene lost 0 bases and the J gene lost 10 bases, with 17 bases spanning the gap. Looked up from germline, CDR1 is SGHTA and CDR2 is FQGTGA. The CDR3 reads CASSLTRQSFDPQYF. The CDR3 nucleotides read TGTGCCAGCAGCTTAACACGCCAGTCTTTCGATCCGCAGTATTTT.

J is TRBJ2-2 and V is TRBV19; 8 bases agree with TRBD2. Germline V CDR1 and CDR2: LNHDA, SQIVND (reference sequence). The CDR3 length is 16 residues. The J segment lost 5 bases and the V segment lost 2 bases, leaving 7 bases of the junction unmatched. CDR3 amino acids: CASSIRAGVGTGELFF. The DNA of the CDR3 is TGTGCCAGTAGTATACGAGCGGGAGTGGGAACCGGGGAGCTGTTTTTT.

This clone was detected only a few times. The V and J genes are TRBV5-1 and TRBJ2-1; 9 bases are shared with TRBD2. The CDR3 sequence is 16 residues long. Trimming at V came to 0 bases and at J to 8 bases, leaving 9 bases not matched to a gene. Germline V gene lookup returns CDR1 SGHRS and CDR2 YFSETQ. The CDR3 protein is CASSLVGGRAEYEQFF. CDR3 bases: TGCGCCAGCAGCTTGGTAGGCGGGAGGGCCGAATATGAGCAGTTCTTC.

Here the CDR3 DNA reads TGTGCCAGTAGTCTTACATCGAACACCGGGGAGCTGTTTTTT. This gives the protein CASSLTSNTGELFF. The chain links TRBV19 to TRBJ2-2; D unresolved. The CDR3 covers 14 residues. Trimming took 5 bases from V and 0 from J, leaving 7 bases between them. The germline CDR1 and CDR2 sequences are LNHDA and SQIVND (reference sequence).

The chain combines TRBV7-2 with TRBJ2-1; D call uncertain. Germline V gene sequence: CDR1 SGHTA, CDR2 FQGNSA. The V end was cut by 2 bases, the J end by 7 bases, with 9 bases between. CDR3 length equals 13 residues. The DNA of the CDR3 is TGTGCCAGCAGCTTAAGCTTGGGAAATGAGCAGTTCTTC. Amino acid sequence: CASSLSLGNEQFF.

The rearrangement uses TRBV27 and TRBJ2-7; D gene unclear. Trimming removed 6 bases at V and 3 bases at J, with 12 bases between. Looked up from germline, CDR1 is MNHEY and CDR2 is SMNVEV (reference sequence). The CDR3 is made up of 13 amino acids. The CDR3 DNA follows: TGTGCCAGCAGCCCCGGGCGAATCTACGAGCAGTACTTC. This gives the protein CASSPGRIYEQYF.

V gene TRBV4-1 combines with J gene TRBJ2-7; TRBD1 agrees at 7 bases. This CDR3 spans 15 amino acids. The V and J ends lost 1 base and 2 bases, in that order; junction bases with no gene match: 5. CDR1 is MGHRA and CDR2 is YSYEKL in the germline V gene. CDR3 protein: CASSQAGQEAYEQYF. The CDR3 DNA sequence: TGCGCCAGCAGCCAAGCAGGACAGGAGGCCTACGAGCAGTACTTC.

The V gene is TRBV24-1, the J gene TRBJ2-7; a weak D match, TRBD2 (6 bases). V was clipped by 4 bases and J by 12 bases, with 15 bases between them. The CDR3 extends over 12 amino acids. Germline V gives CDR1 KGHDR, CDR2 SFDVKD. The DNA for the CDR3 is TGTGCCACCAGTGAACAAGCGGGCGGGACGTACTTC. Translating it yields CATSEQAGGTYF.

V gene TRBV18 combines with J gene TRBJ2-1; D ambiguous. The CDR3 extends over 12 amino acids. Germline CDR1 and CDR2: KGHSH and LQKENI. V was clipped by 2 bases and J by 4 bases, with 3 bases between them. The chain's CDR3 is CASSPAYNEQFF. CDR3 nucleotide sequence: TGTGCCAGCTCACCAGCTTACAATGAGCAGTTCTTC. Using reference TRBV18 and TRBJ2-1 for the parts outside the CDR3, the full variable domain is NAGVMQNPRHLVRRRGQEARLRCSPMKGHSHVYWYRQLPEEGLKFMVYLQKENIIDESGMPKERFSAEFPKEGPSILRIQQVVRGDSAAYFCASSPAYNEQFFGPGTRLTVL.

V usage is TRBV5-1 and J usage is TRBJ2-7; 7 nucleotides match TRBD1. V shed 5 bases and J 0 bases; nucleotides not matched to a gene: 8. The CDR3 loop spans 15 amino acids. Germline V lookup: CDR1 SGHRS, CDR2 YFSETQ. The CDR3 loop is CASRDAGGISYEQYF. The CDR3 DNA follows: TGCGCCAGCAGAGATGCAGGGGGTATCTCCTACGAGCAGTACTTC.

The chain carries TRBV6-6 and TRBJ1-4; possibly TRBD1 for D (5 bases). Germline CDR1 reads MNHNY; CDR2 reads SVGAGI (reference sequence). V lost 6 bases, J lost 12 bases, and 14 bases lay in between. This CDR3 contains 12 residues. This CDR3 is CASSSGTDQLFF. Written as DNA, the CDR3 is TGTGCCAGCAGCTCGGGGACCGATCAACTGTTTTTT.